Following are 8 T cell receptor beta chains from one sample sequenced in a study of blood T cell repertoires in COVID-19. The table came from immunoSEQ multiplex PCR; TCRdb's copy has only in-frame clones and leaves some out. The data hold some 180,000 clones, with around 85% observed a single time. Sequences were obtained from peripheral blood. Every receptor here comes from a man between 50 and 59 years old who had recovered from COVID-19.

This chain uses TRBV19 with TRBJ1-1; no firm D call. V was cut by 9 bases and J by 0 bases, with 11 bases left in between. The germline CDR1 and CDR2 sequences are LNHDA and SQIVND (reference sequence). This CDR3 spans 13 amino acids. Here the CDR3 DNA reads TGTGCCAGAAGAATCGACATGAACACTGAAGCTTTCTTT. Protein: CARRIDMNTEAFF.

The J gene is TRBJ2-7, the V gene TRBV19, with D possibly matching TRBD1 (6 bases). Germline CDR1 is LNHDA and CDR2 is SQIVND (reference sequence). This CDR3 is 13 amino acids long. V was shortened by 6 bases and J by 6 bases, with 15 bases between the two germline ends. CDR3: CASSTTDSGEQYF. The CDR3, as DNA: TGTGCCAGTAGCACGACGGACAGCGGCGAGCAGTACTTC.

In nucleotides, the CDR3 is TGCGCCAGCAGCCAGCAGGTCCTAGCGGGAGTTGGCGAGCAGTACTTC. The encoded protein is CASSQQVLAGVGEQYF. The gene calls are TRBV4-3 and TRBJ2-7; 10 nucleotides match TRBD2. V shed 3 bases and J 6 bases; nucleotides not matched to a gene: 11. The CDR3 covers 16 residues. CDR1 is LGHNA and CDR2 is YSLEER in the germline V gene.

The V gene is TRBV15, the J gene TRBJ2-7; TRBD2 agrees at 15 bases. Germline V lookup: CDR1 LNHNV, CDR2 YYDKDF (reference sequence). The V segment lost 2 bases and the J segment 3 bases; nucleotides outside the gene matches: 5. CDR3 size: 17 residues. CDR3 in amino acids: CATSRSGLAGGGYEQYF. CDR3 DNA sequence: TGTGCCACCAGCAGATCGGGACTAGCGGGAGGAGGCTACGAGCAGTACTTC.

V is TRBV7-2 and J is TRBJ2-6, with TRBD2 matching 14 bases. Germline assignment: CDR1 SGHTA and CDR2 FQGNSA. Losses at the gene ends were 1 base for V and 2 bases for J; bases not matched to a gene: 1. The CDR3 loop spans 18 amino acids. CDR3 region: CASSLGTSGRPGANVLTF. The CDR3 DNA sequence: TGTGCCAGCAGCTTAGGGACTAGCGGGAGGCCTGGGGCCAACGTCCTGACTTTC.

DNA for the CDR3: TGTGCCAGCAGTTACGTCGCCAGGGGGAACTATGGCTACACCTTC. Its protein is CASSYVARGNYGYTF. V usage is TRBV6-5 and J usage is TRBJ1-2; 7 positions match TRBD1. Per germline, CDR1 MNHEY and CDR2 SVGAGI. This CDR3 contains 15 residues. With 2 bases clipped from V and 2 bases from J, the junction kept 5 bases outside the gene matches.

The chain links TRBV19 to TRBJ1-5; D is unresolved. The V end lost 2 bases, the J end lost 6 bases, and 20 bases lay between the germline ends. Per the germline V gene, CDR1 is LNHDA and CDR2 is SQIVND (reference sequence). The CDR3 length is 17 residues. The chain's CDR3 is CASSISQGRLSGQPQHF. CDR3 nucleotide sequence: TGTGCCAGTAGTATATCACAAGGGAGGCTCTCGGGTCAGCCCCAGCATTTT.

The chain carries TRBV20-1 and TRBJ1-1, with D unclear. The CDR3 covers 12 residues. Between the trimmed V and J ends, which lost 3 bases and 1 base, there was a span of 6 bases. Germline loops: CDR1 DFQATT, CDR2 SNEGSKA (reference sequence). The CDR3 DNA sequence: TGCAGTGCTAGTAACGGGAACACTGAAGCTTTCTTT. Protein product: CSASNGNTEAFF.